This is a list of T cell receptor beta chains from one sample in a study of cytomegalovirus exposure and HLA in healthy donors. TCRdb keeps only in-frame clones here, not all; method: immunoSEQ multiplex PCR. The sample lists tens of thousands of clones; around three quarters were seen once. Sequencing was performed on PBMCs. The receptor source for this set is a male donor in good health and CMV-seropositive. Each CDR3 is given with its conserved first and last residue. The order of the fields is D gene, V gene, clone size, J gene, CDR3 DNA, CDR3 protein. A D gene is named only where the DNA matches it firmly. Size is omitted from some rows. Given values are once, few, many or a class for expanded clones.

TRBD1	TRBV4-1	NA	TRBJ1-6	TGCGCCAGCAGCCCGGGGGACAGGGTTAGATCCTATAATTCACCCCTCCACTTT	CASSPGDRVRSYNSPLHF
NA	TRBV28	NA	TRBJ1-2	TGTGCCAGCAGTTTACCGGGGGGGCCAAACTATGGCTACACCTTC	CASSLPGGPNYGYTF
TRBD2	TRBV19	NA	TRBJ2-1	TGTGCCAGTAGGCCCGGGGGCGGGGGGAGGTACAATGAGCAGTTCTTC	CASRPGGGGRYNEQFF
NA	TRBV5-5	NA	TRBJ2-1	TGTGCCAGCAGCTCACGGCCCGGGGGAAATGAGCAGTTCTTC	CASSSRPGGNEQFF
NA	TRBV2	NA	TRBJ2-7	TGTGCCAGCAGTGGTAGCGGAGGAACCTACGAGCAGTACTTC	CASSGSGGTYEQYF
NA	TRBV7-3	NA	TRBJ1-1	TGTGCCAGCAGTCTCACAGGGCCCACTGAAGCTTTCTTT	CASSLTGPTEAFF
TRBD1	TRBV7-9	few	TRBJ2-7	TGTGCCAGCAGCTTAGGGACAGGGAAAGGCGAGCAGTACTTC	CASSLGTGKGEQYF
TRBD1	TRBV4-1	NA	TRBJ2-1	TGCGCCAGCAGCCAAGATTCGGGGACAGGTCTAAATGAGCAGTTCTTC	CASSQDSGTGLNEQFF
NA	TRBV7-8	NA	TRBJ2-7	TGTGCCAGCAGCCTACAACAGGGTCCCTACGAGCAGTACTTC	CASSLQQGPYEQYF
TRBD2	TRBV4-1	NA	TRBJ2-5	TGCGCCAGCAGCCAGGGGGGACTAGCGGGAGGGGGACGGGAGACCCAGTACTTC	CASSQGGLAGGGRETQYF
NA	TRBV7-7	NA	TRBJ2-1	TGTGCCAGCAGCTTCTCGCAGGGGAGAACAGCGGGGAAACCGAACAATGAGCAGTTCTTC	CASSFSQGRTAGKPNNEQFF
NA	TRBV7-9	NA	TRBJ2-7	TGTGCCAGCAGCACTACACGCACGCCCGGAGAACGATACGAGCAGTACTTC	CASSTTRTPGERYEQYF